This TCR beta chain was found in a study of cytomegalovirus exposure and HLA in healthy donors. Study context: The roughly 700 first-cohort repertoires and the approximately 110 validation repertoires shared the same platform, a later analysis reported.

TCRdb's table, derived via immunoSEQ multiplex PCR, lists solely in-frame clones and lacks some. The repertoire holds 55,000 to 85,000 clones, with 94% as singletons. Regarding the study as a whole: A list of approximately 150 TCR beta chains associated with cytomegalovirus was given.

Notes on this clone: Its antigen is still unknown.

V gave up 4 bases and J gave up 2 bases, with 9 bases separating them. Per germline, CDR1 MNHEY and CDR2 SMNVEV (reference sequence). The CDR3 contains 13 residues. The specimen sequenced was PBMCs. This receptor was obtained from a woman younger than 30 in good health and CMV-seronegative. The chain is built from TRBV27 and TRBJ2-7; tentatively, D is TRBD2 (5 bases). The CDR3 spells CASSYGITYEQYF. CDR3 DNA: TGTGCCAGCAGTTACGGGATAACCTACGAGCAGTACTTC.